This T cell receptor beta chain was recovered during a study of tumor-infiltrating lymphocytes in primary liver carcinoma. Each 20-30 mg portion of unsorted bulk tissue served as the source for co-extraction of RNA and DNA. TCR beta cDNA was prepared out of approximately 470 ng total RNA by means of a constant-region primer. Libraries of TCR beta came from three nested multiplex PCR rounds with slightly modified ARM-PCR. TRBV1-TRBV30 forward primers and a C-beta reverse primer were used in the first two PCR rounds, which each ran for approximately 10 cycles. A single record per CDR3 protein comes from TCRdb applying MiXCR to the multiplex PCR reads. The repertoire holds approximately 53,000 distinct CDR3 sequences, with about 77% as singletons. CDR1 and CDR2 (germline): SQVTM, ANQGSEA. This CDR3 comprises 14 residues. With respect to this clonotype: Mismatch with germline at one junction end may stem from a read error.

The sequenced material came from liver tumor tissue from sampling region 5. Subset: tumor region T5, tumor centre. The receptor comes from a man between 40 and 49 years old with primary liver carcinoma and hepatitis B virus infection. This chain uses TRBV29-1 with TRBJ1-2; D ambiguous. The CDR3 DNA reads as TGCAGCATTGAATTCGACGGACCCGGTATTGGCTACACCTTC. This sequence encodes CSIEFDGPGIGYTF. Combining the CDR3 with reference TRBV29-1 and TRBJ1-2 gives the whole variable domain SAVISQKPSRDICQRGTSLTIQCQVDSQVTMMFWYRQQPGQSLTLIATANQGSEATYESGFVIDKFPISRPNLTFSTLTVSNMSPEDSSIYLCSIEFDGPGIGYTFGSGTRLTVV.